This T cell receptor (beta chain) stems from a study of T cells in localized non-small cell lung cancer. CDR3 length: 14 amino acids. V was cut by 7 bases and J by 6 bases, with 16 bases left in between. Germline CDR1 reads LNHDA; CDR2 reads SQIVND (reference sequence). Measured with immunoSEQ multiplex PCR; TCRdb has only the in-frame clones, and not every one. This sample yields tens of thousands of clones, of which about 90% are seen a single time; 1.1% belongs to the top ten. The clonotype comes from a woman aged 35-75 years with stage I lung adenocarcinoma. The specimen comprised peripheral blood, sampled before any cancer treatment. This chain joins TRBV19 and TRBJ1-5; D unclear. CDR3 protein: CASMGGGGGQPQHF. Written as DNA, the CDR3 is TGTGCCAGTATGGGCGGAGGAGGAGGTCAGCCCCAGCATTTT. Full variable domain (remainder filled in from reference TRBV19 and TRBJ1-5): DGGITQSPKYLFRKEGQNVTLSCEQNLNHDAMYWYRQDPGQGLRLIYYSQIVNDFQKGDIAEGYSVSREKKESFPLTVTSAQKNPTAFYLCASMGGGGGQPQHFGDGTRLSIL.